Listed below are T cell receptor beta chains from one sample, sequenced in a study of T cell clones after liver transplantation. Produced via immunoSEQ multiplex PCR; TCRdb's table is partial and in-frame only. The data show around 8,400 clones, approximately 80% seen once. Sample: CD8+ T cells from blood, taken before liver transplant. The receptors were gathered from a human donor who received a liver transplant. Each CDR3 is given with its conserved first and last residue. Fields, in order: V gene, J gene, CDR3 protein.

TRBV27,TRBJ2-5,CASSLRSGEYQETQYF
TRBV27,TRBJ1-3,CASSLNAGNTIYF
TRBV19,TRBJ2-5,CASSPSRGETQYF
TRBV18,TRBJ2-7,CASSLSAGGLFYEQYF
TRBV28,TRBJ2-1,CASSNRVNEQFF
TRBV21-1,TRBJ1-5,CASRNQGARQPQHF
TRBV11-2,TRBJ2-5,CASSLELAGGLAPSGETQYF
TRBV7-9,TRBJ2-7,CASSLVRGYEQYF
TRBV15,TRBJ2-3,CATSKTASGDTQYF
TRBV7-8,TRBJ1-3,CASSYSRQASGNTIYF
TRBV5-5,TRBJ2-7,CASSLVSEQYF
TRBV2,TRBJ2-1,CASSEPYEGQFF